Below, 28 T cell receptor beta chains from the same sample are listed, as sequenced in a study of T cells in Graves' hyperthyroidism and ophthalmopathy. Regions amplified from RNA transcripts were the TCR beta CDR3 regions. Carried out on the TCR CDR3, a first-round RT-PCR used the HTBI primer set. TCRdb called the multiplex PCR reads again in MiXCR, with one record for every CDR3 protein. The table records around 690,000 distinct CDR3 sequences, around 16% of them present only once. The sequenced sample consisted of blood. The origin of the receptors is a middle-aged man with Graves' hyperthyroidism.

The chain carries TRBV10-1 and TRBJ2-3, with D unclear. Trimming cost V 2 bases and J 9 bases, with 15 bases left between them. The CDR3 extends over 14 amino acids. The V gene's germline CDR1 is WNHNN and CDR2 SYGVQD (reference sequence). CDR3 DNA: TGCGCCAGCAGTGAGGGGTTCCCGGCTTCCACGCAGTATTTT. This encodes CASSEGFPASTQYF.

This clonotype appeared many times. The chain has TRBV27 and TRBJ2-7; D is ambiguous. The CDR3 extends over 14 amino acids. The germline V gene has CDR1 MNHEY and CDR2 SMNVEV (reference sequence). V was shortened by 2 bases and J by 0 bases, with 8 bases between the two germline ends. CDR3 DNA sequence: TGTGCCAGCAGTTTAGAGGACGGCTCCTACGAGCAGTACTTC. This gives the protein CASSLEDGSYEQYF.

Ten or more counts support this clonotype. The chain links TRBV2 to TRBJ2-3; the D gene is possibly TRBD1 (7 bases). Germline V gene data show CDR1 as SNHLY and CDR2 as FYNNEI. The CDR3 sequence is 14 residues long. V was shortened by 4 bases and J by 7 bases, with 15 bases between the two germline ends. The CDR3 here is CASSAAGGIHTQYF. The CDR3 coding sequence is TGTGCCAGCAGTGCGGCAGGGGGGATCCATACGCAGTATTTT. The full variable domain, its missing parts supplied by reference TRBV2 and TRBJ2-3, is EPEVTQTPSHQVTQMGQEVILRCVPISNHLYFYWYRQILGQKVEFLVSFYNNEISEKSEIFDDQFSVERPDGSNFTLKIRSTKLEDSAMYFCASSAAGGIHTQYFGPGTRLTVL.

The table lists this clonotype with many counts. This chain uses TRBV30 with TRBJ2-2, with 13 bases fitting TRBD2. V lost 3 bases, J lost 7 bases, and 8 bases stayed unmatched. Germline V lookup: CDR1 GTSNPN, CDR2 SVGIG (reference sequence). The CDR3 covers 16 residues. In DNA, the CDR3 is TGTGCCTGGAGAGAAGGACTAGCGGGAGTTCTCGGGGAGCTGTTTTTT. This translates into CAWREGLAGVLGELFF.

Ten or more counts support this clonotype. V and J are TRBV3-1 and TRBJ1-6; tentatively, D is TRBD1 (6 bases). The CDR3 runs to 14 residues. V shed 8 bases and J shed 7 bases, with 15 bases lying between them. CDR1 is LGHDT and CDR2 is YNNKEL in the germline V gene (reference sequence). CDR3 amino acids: CASSDQGSNSPLHF. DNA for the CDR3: TGTGCCAGCTCTGACCAGGGGAGCAATTCACCCCTCCACTTT.

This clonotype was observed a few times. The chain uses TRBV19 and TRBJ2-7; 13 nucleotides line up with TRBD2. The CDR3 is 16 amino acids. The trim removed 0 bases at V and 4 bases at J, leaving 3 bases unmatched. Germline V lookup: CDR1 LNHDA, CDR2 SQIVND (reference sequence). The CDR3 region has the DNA TGTGCCAGTAGTATAGATCTGGGACTAGCGGGATACGAGCAGTACTTC. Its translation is CASSIDLGLAGYEQYF.

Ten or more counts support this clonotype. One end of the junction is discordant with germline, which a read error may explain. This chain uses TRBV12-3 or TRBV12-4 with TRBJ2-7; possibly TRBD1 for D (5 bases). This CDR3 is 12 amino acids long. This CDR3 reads CASSTDSSSSHF. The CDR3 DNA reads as TGTGCCAGCAGCACCGACAGTTCCTCGAGCCACTTC.

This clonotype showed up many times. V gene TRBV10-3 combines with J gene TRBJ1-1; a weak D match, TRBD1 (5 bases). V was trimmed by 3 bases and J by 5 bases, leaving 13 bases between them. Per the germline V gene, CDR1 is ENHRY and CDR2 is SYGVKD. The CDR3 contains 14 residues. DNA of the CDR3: TGTGCCATCAGTGACCTCGGGGGGGATACTGAAGCTTTCTTT. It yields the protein CAISDLGGDTEAFF.

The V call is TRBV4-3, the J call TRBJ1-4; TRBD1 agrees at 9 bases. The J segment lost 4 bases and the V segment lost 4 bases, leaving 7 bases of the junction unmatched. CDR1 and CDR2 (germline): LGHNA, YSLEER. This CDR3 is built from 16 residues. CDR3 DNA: TGCGCCAGCAGCCCCGGACAGGGGAGGATTAATGAAAAACTGTTTTTT. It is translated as CASSPGQGRINEKLFF.

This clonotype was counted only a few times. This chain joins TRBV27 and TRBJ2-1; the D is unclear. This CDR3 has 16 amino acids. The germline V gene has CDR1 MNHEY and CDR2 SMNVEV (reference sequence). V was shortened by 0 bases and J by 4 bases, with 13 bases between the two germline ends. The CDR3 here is CASSLSIPARYNEQFF. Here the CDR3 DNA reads TGTGCCAGCAGTTTATCGATCCCGGCCCGATACAATGAGCAGTTCTTC.

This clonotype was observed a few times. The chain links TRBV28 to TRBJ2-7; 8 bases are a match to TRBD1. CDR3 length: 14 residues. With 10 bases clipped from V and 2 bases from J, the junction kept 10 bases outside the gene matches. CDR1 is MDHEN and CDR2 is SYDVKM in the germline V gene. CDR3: CATSRQGSPYEQYF. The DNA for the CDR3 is TGTGCCACATCCCGACAGGGGAGCCCCTACGAGCAGTACTTC.

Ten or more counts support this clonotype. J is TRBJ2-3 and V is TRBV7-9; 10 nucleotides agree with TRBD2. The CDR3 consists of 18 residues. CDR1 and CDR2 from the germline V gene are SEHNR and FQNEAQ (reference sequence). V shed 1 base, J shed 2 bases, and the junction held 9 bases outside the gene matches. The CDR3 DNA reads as TGTGCCAGCAGCTTAGACGGACTAGCGGTCCTCCCCACAGATACGCAGTATTTT. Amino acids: CASSLDGLAVLPTDTQYF.

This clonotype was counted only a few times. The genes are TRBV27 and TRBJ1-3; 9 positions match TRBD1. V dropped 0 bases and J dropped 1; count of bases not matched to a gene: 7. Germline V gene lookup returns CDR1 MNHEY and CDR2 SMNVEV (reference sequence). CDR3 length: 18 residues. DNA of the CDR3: TGTGCCAGCAGTTTATCCGGGACAGGGTATTTATCTGGAAACACCATATATTTT. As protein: CASSLSGTGYLSGNTIYF.

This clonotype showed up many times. The CDR3 is CSARDPIQGSTGELFF. CDR3 in DNA: TGCAGTGCTAGAGATCCAATCCAGGGTAGCACCGGGGAGCTGTTTTTT. V usage is TRBV20-1 and J usage is TRBJ2-2, with D perhaps TRBD1 (5 bases). The CDR3 has 16 residues. V was cut by 0 bases and J by 4 bases, with 15 bases left in between. Germline V gene lookup returns CDR1 DFQATT and CDR2 SNEGSKA (reference sequence).

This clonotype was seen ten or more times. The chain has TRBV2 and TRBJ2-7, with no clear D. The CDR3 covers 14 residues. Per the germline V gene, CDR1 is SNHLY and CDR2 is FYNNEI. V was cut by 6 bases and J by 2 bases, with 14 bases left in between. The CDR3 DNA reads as TGTGCCAGCAGGAGCCGACCCCAGACCTACGAGCAGTACTTC. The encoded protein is CASRSRPQTYEQYF.

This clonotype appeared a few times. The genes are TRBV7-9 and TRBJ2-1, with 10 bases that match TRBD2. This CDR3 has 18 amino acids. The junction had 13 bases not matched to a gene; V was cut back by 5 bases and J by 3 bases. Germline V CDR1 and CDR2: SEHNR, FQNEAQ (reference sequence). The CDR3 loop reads CASSPRAGTSVIYNEQFF. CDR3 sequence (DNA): TGTGCCAGCAGCCCGAGGGCGGGGACTAGCGTAATCTACAATGAGCAGTTCTTC. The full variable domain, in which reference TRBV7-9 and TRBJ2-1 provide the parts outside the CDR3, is DTGVSQNPRHKITKRGQNVTFRCDPISEHNRLYWYRQTLGQGPEFLTYFQNEAQLEKSRLLSDRFSAERPKGSFSTLEIQRTEQGDSAMYLCASSPRAGTSVIYNEQFFGPGTRLTVL.

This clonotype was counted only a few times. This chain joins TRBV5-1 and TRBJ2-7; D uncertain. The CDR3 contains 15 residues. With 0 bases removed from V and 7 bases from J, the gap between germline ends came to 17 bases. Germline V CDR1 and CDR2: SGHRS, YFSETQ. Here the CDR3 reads CASSLDSQISREQYF. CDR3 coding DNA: TGCGCCAGCAGCTTGGACAGCCAAATATCTAGGGAGCAGTACTTC. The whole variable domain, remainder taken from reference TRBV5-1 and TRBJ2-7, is KAGVTQTPRYLIKTRGQQVTLSCSPISGHRSVSWYQQTPGQGLQFLFEYFSETQRNKGNFPGRFSGRQFSNSRSEMNVSTLELGDSALYLCASSLDSQISREQYFGPGTRLTVT.

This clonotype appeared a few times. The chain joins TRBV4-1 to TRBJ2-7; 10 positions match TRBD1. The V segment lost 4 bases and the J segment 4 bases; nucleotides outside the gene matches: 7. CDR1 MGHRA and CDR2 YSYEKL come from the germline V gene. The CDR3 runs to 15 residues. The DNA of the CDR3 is TGCGCCAGCAGCCCTGGACAGGGGGGGAATTACGAGCAGTACTTC. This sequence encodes CASSPGQGGNYEQYF.

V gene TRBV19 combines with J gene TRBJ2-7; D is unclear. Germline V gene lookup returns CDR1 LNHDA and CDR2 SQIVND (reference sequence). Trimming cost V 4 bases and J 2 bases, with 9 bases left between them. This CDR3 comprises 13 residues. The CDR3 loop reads CASSTALTYEQYF. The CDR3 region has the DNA TGTGCCAGTAGTACCGCACTTACCTACGAGCAGTACTTC. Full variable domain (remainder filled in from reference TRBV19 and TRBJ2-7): DGGITQSPKYLFRKEGQNVTLSCEQNLNHDAMYWYRQDPGQGLRLIYYSQIVNDFQKGDIAEGYSVSREKKESFPLTVTSAQKNPTAFYLCASSTALTYEQYFGPGTRLTVT.

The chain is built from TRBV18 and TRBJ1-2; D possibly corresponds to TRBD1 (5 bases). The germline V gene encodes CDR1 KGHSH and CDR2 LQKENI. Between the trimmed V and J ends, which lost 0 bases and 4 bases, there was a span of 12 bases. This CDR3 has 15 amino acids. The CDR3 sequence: CASSPPTVSSYGYTF. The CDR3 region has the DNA TGTGCCAGCTCACCACCGACAGTATCCAGCTATGGCTACACCTTC.

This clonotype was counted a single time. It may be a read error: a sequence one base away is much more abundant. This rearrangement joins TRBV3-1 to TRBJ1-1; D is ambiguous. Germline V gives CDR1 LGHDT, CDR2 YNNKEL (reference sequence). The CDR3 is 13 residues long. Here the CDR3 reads CVSSQLRDTEAFF. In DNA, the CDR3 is TGTGTCAGCAGCCAATTAAGGGACACTGAAGCTTTCTTT.

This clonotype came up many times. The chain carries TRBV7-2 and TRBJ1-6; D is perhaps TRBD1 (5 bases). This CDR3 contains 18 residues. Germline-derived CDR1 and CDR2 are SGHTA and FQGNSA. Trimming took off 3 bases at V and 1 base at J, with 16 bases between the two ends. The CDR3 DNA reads TGTGCCAGCAGCTTCTTCGGCAGGGCGGCATCCTATAATTCACCCCTCCACTTT. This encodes CASSFFGRAASYNSPLHF.

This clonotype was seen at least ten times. CDR3 in DNA: TGTGCCAGCAGCGTAGAACCCAGGGGGGAAGCTTTCTTT. It is translated as CASSVEPRGEAFF. The gene calls are TRBV9 and TRBJ1-1, with TRBD1 matching over 7 bases. The CDR3 spans 13 residues. J lost 8 bases, V lost 0 bases, and 4 bases had no gene match. The germline CDR1 and CDR2 sequences are SGDLS and YYNGEE.

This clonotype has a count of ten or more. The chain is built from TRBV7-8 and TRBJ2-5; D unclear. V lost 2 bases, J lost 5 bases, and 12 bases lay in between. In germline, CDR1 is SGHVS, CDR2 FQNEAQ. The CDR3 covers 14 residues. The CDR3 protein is CASSLNWDAETQYF. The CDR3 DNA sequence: TGTGCCAGCAGCTTAAATTGGGATGCGGAGACCCAGTACTTC.

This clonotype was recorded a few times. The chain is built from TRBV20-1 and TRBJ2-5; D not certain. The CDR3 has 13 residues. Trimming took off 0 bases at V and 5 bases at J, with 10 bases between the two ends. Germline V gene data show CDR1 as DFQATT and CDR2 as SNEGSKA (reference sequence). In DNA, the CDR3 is TGCAGTGCTAGAGAAGGCCCGCAGGAGACCCAGTACTTC. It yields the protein CSAREGPQETQYF.

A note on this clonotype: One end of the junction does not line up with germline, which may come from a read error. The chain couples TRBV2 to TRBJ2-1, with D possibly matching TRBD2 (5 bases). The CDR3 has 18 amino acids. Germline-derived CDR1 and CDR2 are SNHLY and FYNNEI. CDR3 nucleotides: TGTGCCACCAGTGATACGACCCGAGAAAGCGGAGCCTACAATGAGCAGTTCTTC. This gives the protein CATSDTTRESGAYNEQFF.

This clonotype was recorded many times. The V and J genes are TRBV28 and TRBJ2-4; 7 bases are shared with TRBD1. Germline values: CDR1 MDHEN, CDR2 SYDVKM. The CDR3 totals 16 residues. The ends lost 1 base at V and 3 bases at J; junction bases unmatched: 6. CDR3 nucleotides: TGTGCCAGCAGTTTATCCGACAGGGACCTCAAAAACATTCAGTACTTC. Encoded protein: CASSLSDRDLKNIQYF.

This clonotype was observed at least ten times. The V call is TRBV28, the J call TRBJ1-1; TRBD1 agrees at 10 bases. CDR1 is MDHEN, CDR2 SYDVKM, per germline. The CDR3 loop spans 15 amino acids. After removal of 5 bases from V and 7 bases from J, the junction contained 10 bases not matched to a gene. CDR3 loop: CASSIPRQGAGEAFF. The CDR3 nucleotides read TGTGCCAGCAGTATCCCGAGACAGGGGGCTGGTGAAGCTTTCTTT.